This T cell receptor beta chain was found in a study of cytomegalovirus exposure and HLA in healthy donors. Each donor's status was that of a healthy bone marrow donor. The PCR ran on 60 Vbeta and 13 Jbeta primers. TCRdb's table, derived via immunoSEQ multiplex PCR, lists solely in-frame clones and lacks some. The sample holds approximately 120,000 clones; approximately 87% are singletons and the top ten take 20%. Study-level results: In the analysis, some V segments, TRBV6-2 and TRBV6-3 included, were excluded as indistinguishable. Segments of the TCR beta V type were, in most cases, productive about 87% or about 30% of the time in an earlier analysis. Association with HLA alleles at 0.05 false discovery rate was found for 16,951 TCR beta sequences in a later analysis.

Notes on this clone: Antigen specificity is unknown.

Germline CDR1 and CDR2: SGHRS and YFSETQ. V was pared by 0 bases and J by 7 bases, with 11 bases between. There are 14 residues in the CDR3. V is TRBV5-1 and J is TRBJ1-5, with D perhaps TRBD1 (5 bases). The sequence was collected from a young man in good health and CMV-seropositive. The specimen was PBMCs. The CDR3 DNA sequence: TGCGCCAGCAGCTTGGAGGGGATAGAGCAGCCCCAGCATTTT. Translated, it gives CASSLEGIEQPQHF.